This T cell receptor beta chain was recorded in a study of control samples from healthy donors and cancer patients. This table comes from immunoSEQ multiplex PCR, and its TCRdb copy is limited to in-frame clones, with some not included. The sample consists of around 70,000 clones, 94% of them appearing once. The V end lost 3 bases, the J end lost 1 base, and 12 bases lay between the germline ends. Germline CDR1 SEHNR, CDR2 FQNEAQ (reference sequence). CDR3 length equals 16 residues. This clonotype originated in a young woman in good health. What was sequenced was blood. This chain connects TRBV7-9 to TRBJ2-2; possible D gene TRBD2, 5 bases. The CDR3 bases are TGTGCCAGCAGCTTCGTTCCGGGGATGAACACCGGGGAGCTGTTTTTT. Its protein is CASSFVPGMNTGELFF.